This entry describes one T cell receptor (beta chain). Its specificity is not known. The data belong to a study of cytomegalovirus exposure and HLA in healthy donors. The study, taken as a whole, reports: Further analysis was carried out later, and it showed several of the most significant clusters appearing linked to common viral pathogens. An analysis was carried out at a later point. It showed that HLA-associated TCR beta chains were more clonally expanded than equally common non-associated chains.

Primers included in the PCR were 60 Vbeta and 13 Jbeta primers. Clones were sequenced by immunoSEQ multiplex PCR, and TCRdb holds only the in-frame ones, with some missing. The table has about 190,000 clones, roughly 77% seen once. The TCR sequence derives from a woman between 50 and 59 years old in good health and CMV-seronegative. Sequencing was performed on PBMCs.

The CDR3 nucleotides are TGTGCCAGCAGTTTATTTTGGGGACAGGGAACAGATACGCAGTATTTT. It specifies CASSLFWGQGTDTQYF. J is TRBJ2-3 and V is TRBV27; 9 bases agree with TRBD1. The CDR3 length is 16 residues. Germline V gene sequence: CDR1 MNHEY, CDR2 SMNVEV (reference sequence). The junction had 5 bases not matched to a gene; V was cut back by 1 base and J by 3 bases.